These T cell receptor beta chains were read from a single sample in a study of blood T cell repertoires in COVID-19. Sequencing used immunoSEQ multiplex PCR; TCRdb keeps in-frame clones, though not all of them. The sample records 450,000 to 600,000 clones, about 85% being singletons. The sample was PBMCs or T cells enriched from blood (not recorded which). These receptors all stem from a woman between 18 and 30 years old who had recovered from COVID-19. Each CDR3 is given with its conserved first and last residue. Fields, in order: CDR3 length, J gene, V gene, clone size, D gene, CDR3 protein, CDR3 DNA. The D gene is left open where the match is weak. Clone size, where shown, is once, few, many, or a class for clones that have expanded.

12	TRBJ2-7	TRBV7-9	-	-	CASSSDSLEQYF	TGTGCCAGCAGCTCTGACTCGCTAGAGCAGTACTTC
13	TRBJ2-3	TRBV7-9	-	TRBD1	CASSQGAEDTQYF	TGTGCCAGCTCGCAGGGGGCAGAGGATACGCAGTATTTT
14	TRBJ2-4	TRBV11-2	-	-	CASSFSVAKNIQYF	TGTGCCAGCAGCTTCAGCGTAGCCAAAAACATTCAGTACTTC
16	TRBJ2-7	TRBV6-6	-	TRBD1	CASSRPRTGLTYEQYF	TGTGCCAGCAGTCGACCCCGGACAGGGCTAACCTACGAGCAGTACTTC
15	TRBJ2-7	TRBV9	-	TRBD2	CASSMTSGGVPEQYF	TGTGCCAGCAGCATGACTAGCGGGGGGGTTCCCGAGCAGTACTTC
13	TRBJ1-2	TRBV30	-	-	CAWSRQGNYGYTF	TGTGCCTGGAGTCGCCAGGGGAACTATGGCTACACCTTC
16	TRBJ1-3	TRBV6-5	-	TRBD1	CASSSGTGARGNTIYF	TGTGCCAGCAGTTCAGGGACAGGGGCGAGAGGAAACACCATATATTTT
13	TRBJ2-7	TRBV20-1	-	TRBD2	CSASRGDSYEQYF	TGCAGTGCTAGTCGGGGGGACTCCTACGAGCAGTACTTC
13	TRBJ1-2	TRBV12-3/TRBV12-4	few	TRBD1	CASSFGTGERYTF	TGTGCCAGCAGTTTTGGGACAGGGGAGCGCTACACCTTC
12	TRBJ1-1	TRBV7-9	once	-	CASSFNRAEAFF	TGTGCCAGCAGCTTCAACAGGGCTGAAGCTTTCTTT
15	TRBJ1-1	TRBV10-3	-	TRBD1	CAIGSDRDRAAEAFF	TGTGCCATCGGGAGTGATAGGGACAGGGCCGCTGAAGCTTTCTTT
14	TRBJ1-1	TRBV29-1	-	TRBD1	CSVEIGTGGVEAFF	TGCAGCGTTGAAATCGGGACAGGGGGGGTAGAAGCTTTCTTT
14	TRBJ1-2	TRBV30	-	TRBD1	CAWRWTGVEDGYTF	TGTGCCTGGAGATGGACAGGGGTAGAGGATGGCTACACCTTC
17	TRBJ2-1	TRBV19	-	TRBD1	CASSLGTDGSSYNEQFF	TGTGCCAGTAGTCTAGGGACAGACGGTTCCTCCTACAATGAGCAGTTCTTC
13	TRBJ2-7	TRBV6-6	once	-	CASTAGPNYEQYF	TGTGCCAGCACCGCGGGCCCGAACTACGAGCAGTACTTC
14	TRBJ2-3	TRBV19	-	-	CASSRLRNTDTQYF	TGTGCCAGTAGTCGGTTGCGGAACACAGATACGCAGTATTTT
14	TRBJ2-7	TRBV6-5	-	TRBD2	CASSLSGGGYEQYF	TGTGCCAGCAGTTTAAGCGGGGGCGGGTACGAGCAGTACTTC
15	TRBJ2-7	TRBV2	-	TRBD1	CASSGQGLGLYEQYF	TGTGCCAGCAGTGGACAGGGGCTAGGTCTGTACGAGCAGTACTTC
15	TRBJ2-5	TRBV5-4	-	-	CASLSRGQTQETQYF	TGTGCCAGCCTAAGCCGTGGACAGACCCAAGAGACCCAGTACTTC
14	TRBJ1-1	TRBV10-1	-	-	CASSESTDNTEAFF	TGCGCCAGCAGTGAGTCGACTGATAACACTGAAGCTTTCTTT
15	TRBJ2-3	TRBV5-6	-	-	CASSSLAILTDTQYF	TGTGCCAGCAGCTCGTTAGCGATTCTCACAGATACGCAGTATTTT
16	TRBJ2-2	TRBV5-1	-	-	CASSLYLQVEGGELFF	TGCGCCAGCAGCTTGTATCTTCAGGTCGAGGGCGGGGAGCTGTTTTTT
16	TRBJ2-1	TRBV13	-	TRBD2	CASSSQGGGASDEQFF	TGTGCCAGCAGCTCCCAAGGCGGGGGGGCCTCGGATGAGCAGTTCTTC
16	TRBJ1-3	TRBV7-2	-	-	CASSFSRLSSGNTIYF	TGTGCCAGCAGCTTCAGCAGGTTAAGCTCTGGAAACACCATATATTTT
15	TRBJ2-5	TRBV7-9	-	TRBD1	CASSLVQGGGETQYF	TGTGCCAGCAGCTTGGTGCAAGGGGGCGGAGAGACCCAGTACTTC
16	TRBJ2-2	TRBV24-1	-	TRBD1	CATSDSTGEVTGELFF	TGTGCCACCAGTGACTCTACAGGGGAAGTCACCGGGGAGCTGTTTTTT
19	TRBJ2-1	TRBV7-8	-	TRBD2	CASSLSAGGPVGTYNEQFF	TGTGCCAGCAGCTTATCGGCGGGGGGCCCCGTGGGGACCTACAATGAGCAGTTCTTC
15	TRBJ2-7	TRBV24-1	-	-	CATSDNKPGAYEQYF	TGTGCCACCAGTGACAATAAACCAGGCGCCTACGAGCAGTACTTC
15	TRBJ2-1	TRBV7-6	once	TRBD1	CASSFEKDRGYEQFF	TGTGCCAGCAGCTTCGAGAAGGACAGGGGCTATGAGCAGTTCTTC
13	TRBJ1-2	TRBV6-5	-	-	CASSYTGFYGYTF	TGTGCCAGCAGTTACACGGGGTTCTATGGCTACACCTTC
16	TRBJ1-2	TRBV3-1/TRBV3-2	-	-	CASSQTGKIENYGYTF	TGTGCCAGCAGCCAAACGGGAAAGATTGAGAACTATGGCTACACCTTC
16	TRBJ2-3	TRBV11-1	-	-	CASSPRVRGPGDTQYF	TGTGCCAGCAGTCCCCGGGTGCGGGGCCCTGGAGATACGCAGTATTTT
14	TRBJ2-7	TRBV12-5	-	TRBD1	CASGSDRGLYEQYF	TGTGCTAGTGGTTCCGACAGGGGGCTCTACGAGCAGTACTTC
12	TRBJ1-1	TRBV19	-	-	CASSLRGTEAFF	TGTGCCAGTAGTCTACGGGGGACTGAAGCTTTCTTT
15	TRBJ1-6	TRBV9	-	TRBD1	CASSPGTVSNSPLHF	TGTGCCAGCAGCCCCGGGACAGTCTCTAATTCACCCCTCCACTTT
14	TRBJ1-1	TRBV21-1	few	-	CASSKLREGGRAFF	TGTGCCAGCAGCAAACTCAGGGAAGGGGGCAGGGCTTTCTTT
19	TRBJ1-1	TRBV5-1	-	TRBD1	CASSLGTVHSWGQGTEAFF	TGCGCCAGCAGCCTCGGGACAGTACACTCGTGGGGCCAGGGCACTGAAGCTTTCTTT
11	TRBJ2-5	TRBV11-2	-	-	CASSFRETQYF	TGTGCCAGCAGCTTCCGAGAGACCCAGTACTTC
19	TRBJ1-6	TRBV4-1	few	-	CASSQALTGISSYNSPLHF	TGCGCCAGCAGCCAAGCTCTTACAGGGATAAGTTCCTATAATTCACCCCTCCACTTT
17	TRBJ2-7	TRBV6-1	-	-	CASSVHPGHPTPYEQYF	TGTGCCAGCAGTGTCCATCCGGGACACCCCACGCCCTACGAGCAGTACTTC
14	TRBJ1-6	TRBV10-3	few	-	CAISEGAGNSPLHF	TGTGCCATCAGTGAGGGGGCAGGGAATTCACCCCTCCACTTT
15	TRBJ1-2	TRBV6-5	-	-	CASTNLGRTNYGYTF	TGTGCCAGCACGAATTTAGGGAGAACCAACTATGGCTACACCTTC
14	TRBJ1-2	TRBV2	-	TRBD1	CASSSTGGLGGYTF	TGTGCCAGCAGTTCGACAGGGGGCCTGGGTGGCTACACCTTC
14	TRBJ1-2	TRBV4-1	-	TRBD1	CASSQDRGAYGYTF	TGCGCCAGCAGCCAGGACAGGGGAGCCTATGGCTACACCTTC
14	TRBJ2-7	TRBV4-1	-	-	CASSQAGIGYEQYF	TGCGCCAGCAGCCAAGCGGGGATAGGCTACGAGCAGTACTTC
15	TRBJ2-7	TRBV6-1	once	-	CASSEIADTSYEQYF	TGTGCCAGCAGTGAGATAGCGGACACCTCCTACGAGCAGTACTTC
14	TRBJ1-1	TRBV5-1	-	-	CASSPSLRNTEAFF	TGCGCCAGCAGCCCTTCGCTTAGAAACACTGAAGCTTTCTTT
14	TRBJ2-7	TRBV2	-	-	CASSEALYAVEQYF	TGTGCCAGCAGTGAAGCGCTTTATGCGGTAGAGCAGTACTTC
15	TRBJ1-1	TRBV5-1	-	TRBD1	CASSYGTVRNTEAFF	TGCGCCAGCAGCTATGGGACAGTCAGGAACACTGAAGCTTTCTTT
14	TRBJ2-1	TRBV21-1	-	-	CASPITGVAVEQFF	TGTGCCAGCCCTATAACAGGGGTAGCCGTTGAGCAGTTCTTC
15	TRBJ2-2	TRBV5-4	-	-	CASSLGGANTGELFF	TGTGCCAGCAGCTTGGGGGGAGCTAACACCGGGGAGCTGTTTTTT
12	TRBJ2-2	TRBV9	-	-	CASNAGTGELFF	TGTGCCAGCAACGCGGGCACCGGGGAGCTGTTTTTT
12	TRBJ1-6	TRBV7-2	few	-	CASSSRNSPLHF	TGTGCCAGCAGCTCTCGTAATTCACCCCTCCACTTT
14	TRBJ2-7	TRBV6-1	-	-	CASSESGPGGRQYF	TGTGCCAGCAGTGAGTCGGGCCCCGGGGGGCGGCAGTACTTC
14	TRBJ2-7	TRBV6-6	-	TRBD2	CASSYSGGAGEQYF	TGTGCCAGCAGTTACTCCGGGGGGGCAGGCGAGCAGTACTTC
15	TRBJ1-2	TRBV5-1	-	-	CASSSLGQGSGGYTF	TGCGCCAGCAGCTCCCTCGGGCAGGGGAGTGGGGGCTACACCTTC